This T cell receptor beta chain was observed in a study of blood T cell repertoires in COVID-19. Assay: immunoSEQ multiplex PCR; the TCRdb copy retains only in-frame clones and omits some. The repertoire holds about 160,000 clones, roughly four fifths seen once, with 8% to 13% in the top ten. CDR1 and CDR2 from the germline V gene are SGHNT and YYREEE (reference sequence). The CDR3 runs 15 residues. The germline V and J ends were trimmed by 0 bases and 5 bases, with 12 bases remaining between them. Sequenced sample: peripheral blood. This TCR came from a man aged 55 to 70 with active or convalescent COVID-19. The chain couples TRBV5-4 to TRBJ2-1, with D possibly matching TRBD2 (6 bases). DNA for the CDR3: TGTGCCAGCAGCTTGGGAGGAGGGCCCGACAATGAGCAGTTCTTC. The encoded protein is CASSLGGGPDNEQFF.